This passage covers 24 T cell receptor beta chains from one sample sequenced in a study of cytomegalovirus exposure and HLA in healthy donors. The primer mix had 60 Vbeta and 13 Jbeta primers. Assay: immunoSEQ multiplex PCR; the TCRdb copy retains only in-frame clones and omits some. The sample carries roughly 200,000 clones, roughly four fifths recorded once. The sample taken for sequencing was PBMCs. The receptors originated from a man in his forties in good health and CMV-seropositive.

The J gene is TRBJ2-5, the V gene TRBV6-1; 10 nucleotides agree with TRBD1. This CDR3 spans 17 amino acids. Germline V gives CDR1 MNHNS, CDR2 SASEGT. After removal of 1 base from V and 2 bases from J, the junction contained 7 bases not matched to a gene. Here the CDR3 DNA reads TGTGCCAGCAGTGAAGAATTAAGGGACAGGGGTCAAGAGACCCAGTACTTC. This codes for CASSEELRDRGQETQYF.

The V and J genes are TRBV29-1 and TRBJ2-5; D is ambiguous. The CDR3 spans 11 residues. Looked up from germline, CDR1 is SQVTM and CDR2 is ANQGSEA. Trimming cost V 7 bases and J 4 bases, with 10 bases left between them. CDR3 sequence reads: CSALERETQYF. In DNA form, the CDR3 reads TGCAGCGCCCTGGAGCGAGAGACCCAGTACTTC.

V usage is TRBV5-6 and J usage is TRBJ1-2, with 7 bases aligning to TRBD1. Trimming removed 5 bases from V and 5 bases from J; junction bases left unmatched: 6. Per germline, CDR1 SGHDT and CDR2 YYEEEE. The CDR3 is made up of 13 amino acids. The DNA of the CDR3 is TGTGCCAGCAGGTCGACAGGGAGTTATGGCTACACCTTC. Protein sequence: CASRSTGSYGYTF.

V and J are TRBV5-6 and TRBJ2-1, with 10 bases lining up with TRBD2. The V gene's germline CDR1 is SGHDT and CDR2 YYEEEE. This CDR3 contains 16 residues. The V segment lost 0 bases and the J segment 9 bases; nucleotides outside the gene matches: 9. The CDR3 DNA sequence: TGTGCCAGCAGCTTGGGTCTACGGGTAGCGGGGGGTGAGCAGTTCTTC. Protein sequence: CASSLGLRVAGGEQFF.

The CDR3 DNA follows: TGTGCCAGCAGCACCGACAGGAAAGAGACCCAGTACTTC. Amino acid sequence: CASSTDRKETQYF. The chain carries TRBV11-1 and TRBJ2-5, with D maybe TRBD1 (6 bases). From germline, CDR1 is SGHAT and CDR2 FQDESV (reference sequence). The CDR3 totals 13 residues. V lost 5 bases and J lost 3, with 10 bases in between.

About this clone: Compared with germline, one end of the junction differs, possibly owing to a read error. V and J are TRBV7-9 and TRBJ2-3; tentative D call: TRBD2 (5 bases). The CDR3 is made up of 15 amino acids. In germline, CDR1 is SEHNR, CDR2 FQNEAQ (reference sequence). The CDR3 DNA follows: TGTTCCAGCAGCCGCACTAGTGGTAGCACAGATACGCAGTATTTT. Translated, it gives CSSSRTSGSTDTQYF.

V is TRBV11-2 and J is TRBJ2-1; TRBD2 aligns across 9 bases. The CDR3 covers 16 residues. Trimming at V came to 1 base and at J to 2 bases, leaving 3 bases not matched to a gene. Germline values: CDR1 SGHAT, CDR2 FQNNGV. The CDR3 sequence is CASSLAAGGPYNEQFF. For the CDR3, the DNA is TGTGCCAGCAGCTTAGCGGCGGGGGGGCCCTACAATGAGCAGTTCTTC.

J is TRBJ1-5 and V is TRBV5-4, with 9 nucleotides matching TRBD1. Germline V gives CDR1 SGHNT, CDR2 YYREEE (reference sequence). With V trimmed by 4 bases and J by 6 bases, 8 bases remained unmatched. The CDR3 totals 15 residues. The CDR3 sequence is CASSQGQGFSQPQHF. CDR3 nucleotide sequence: TGTGCCAGCAGCCAGGGACAGGGATTTAGTCAGCCCCAGCATTTT.

The gene calls are TRBV2 and TRBJ2-5; D possibly corresponds to TRBD2 (5 bases). This CDR3 has 14 amino acids. Germline V CDR1 and CDR2: SNHLY, FYNNEI. V was pared by 6 bases and J by 4 bases, with 15 bases between. The CDR3 protein is CASSTGNPIETQYF. The CDR3 DNA reads TGTGCCAGCAGCACCGGGAATCCTATAGAGACCCAGTACTTC.

This chain links TRBV4-2 with TRBJ2-3; D is possibly TRBD2 (5 bases). The ends were cut back, 0 bases at V and 3 bases at J, with 13 bases in the middle. Germline CDR1 is LGHNA and CDR2 is YNFKEQ. The CDR3 runs to 16 residues. The CDR3 DNA is TGTGCCAGCAGCCAAGATTGGGGAGTTATGACAGATACGCAGTATTTT. Translation gives CASSQDWGVMTDTQYF.

This chain uses TRBV7-9 with TRBJ1-2; D gene unclear. The germline V gene encodes CDR1 SEHNR and CDR2 FQNEAQ (reference sequence). The length of the CDR3 is 12 residues. The V gene lost 5 bases and the J gene lost 7 bases, with 11 bases spanning the gap. The chain's CDR3 is CASSVPIGGYTF. CDR3 coding DNA: TGTGCCAGCAGCGTCCCGATCGGTGGCTACACCTTC.

V usage is TRBV5-1 and J usage is TRBJ2-7, with 9 positions matching TRBD1. The length of the CDR3 is 15 residues. Per germline, CDR1 SGHRS and CDR2 YFSETQ. J was trimmed by 5 bases and V by 4 bases; bases with no gene match: 10. CDR3 protein: CASSDPGQGFDEQYF. The CDR3 region has the DNA TGCGCCAGCAGCGATCCGGGACAGGGCTTCGACGAGCAGTACTTC.

The chain carries TRBV7-6 and TRBJ2-1; 8 positions agree with TRBD2. Germline lookup yields CDR1 SGHVS and CDR2 FNYEAQ. The CDR3 is made up of 15 amino acids. The junction had 9 bases not matched to a gene; V was cut back by 5 bases and J by 6 bases. The CDR3 nucleotides read TGTGCCAGCAGCCCCCGGGAGGGTGGTTTCAATGAGCAGTTCTTC. Translation gives CASSPREGGFNEQFF.

This clone is a singleton in its sample. The chain couples TRBV28 to TRBJ2-1; TRBD2 matches 13 bases. Germline CDR1 is MDHEN and CDR2 is SYDVKM. The CDR3 has 16 amino acids. With V trimmed by 7 bases and J by 5 bases, 8 bases remained unmatched. CDR3 DNA sequence: TGTGCCAGCACTGACGCCGGGACTAGCGGGAACAATGAGCAGTTCTTC. Residues: CASTDAGTSGNNEQFF.

This clone came up a few times. This sequence joins TRBV9 and TRBJ2-3, with 8 bases fitting TRBD2. The CDR3 extends over 17 amino acids. With 0 bases clipped from V and 2 bases from J, the junction kept 8 bases outside the gene matches. Germline assignment: CDR1 SGDLS and CDR2 YYNGEE. The CDR3 is CASSVDASSGYTDTQYF. In DNA, the CDR3 is TGTGCCAGCAGCGTAGACGCGTCTAGCGGGTACACAGATACGCAGTATTTT.

The chain is built from TRBV6-5 and TRBJ1-2, with TRBD1 matching 9 bases. CDR1 is MNHEY and CDR2 is SVGAGI in the germline V gene. The CDR3 runs to 12 residues. V gave up 6 bases and J gave up 8 bases; unmatched junction bases: 4. The CDR3: CASRGDRDGYTF. CDR3 coding DNA: TGTGCCAGCAGGGGGGACAGGGACGGCTACACCTTC.

V usage is TRBV5-1 and J usage is TRBJ2-7; D remains ambiguous. V was trimmed by 4 bases and J by 6 bases, leaving 11 bases between them. The CDR3 covers 12 residues. Looked up from germline, CDR1 is SGHRS and CDR2 is YFSETQ. CDR3 residues: CASSATTREQYF. The DNA for the CDR3 is TGCGCCAGCAGCGCAACAACCCGCGAGCAGTACTTC.

Concerning this clone itself: The sample holds other DNA sequences that translate to the same CDR3. The chain recombines TRBV6-1 with TRBJ1-6; D is perhaps TRBD1 (6 bases). The CDR3 runs 17 residues. Germline loops: CDR1 MNHNS, CDR2 SASEGT. The germline V and J ends were trimmed by 3 bases and 7 bases, with 19 bases remaining between them. The CDR3 sequence: CASSEQGTGAGNSPLHF. The CDR3 DNA reads as TGTGCCAGCAGTGAGCAGGGGACGGGAGCGGGAAATTCACCCCTCCACTTT.

The chain is built from TRBV11-2 and TRBJ2-5; 7 nucleotides match TRBD1. In germline, CDR1 is SGHAT, CDR2 FQNNGV. The J segment lost 5 bases and the V segment lost 4 bases, leaving 7 bases of the junction unmatched. The CDR3 spans 14 residues. The DNA of the CDR3 is TGTGCCAGCAGCTCAGACAGGGTACGGGAGACCCAGTACTTC. Translation: CASSSDRVRETQYF. Combining the CDR3 with reference TRBV11-2 and TRBJ2-5 gives the whole variable domain EAGVAQSPRYKIIEKRQSVAFWCNPISGHATLYWYQQILGQGPKLLIQFQNNGVVDDSQLPKDRFSAERLKGVDSTLKIQPAKLEDSAVYLCASSSDRVRETQYFGPGTRLLVL.

This chain connects TRBV2 to TRBJ2-7; 8 nucleotides line up with TRBD1. The ends lost 6 bases at V and 2 bases at J; junction bases unmatched: 9. Looked up from germline, CDR1 is SNHLY and CDR2 is FYNNEI. The CDR3 loop spans 15 amino acids. CDR3 region: CASRLDRVGPYEQYF. DNA of the CDR3: TGTGCCAGCAGACTGGACAGGGTTGGGCCCTACGAGCAGTACTTC.

V and J are TRBV5-1 and TRBJ2-7; 13 positions agree with TRBD2. The CDR3 has 15 residues. CDR1 and CDR2 from the germline V gene are SGHRS and YFSETQ. V lost 4 bases and J lost 7; bases outside the gene matches: 8. For the CDR3, the DNA is TGCGCCAGCAGCCCAGGACTAGCGGGAGCGGGAGAGCAGTACTTC. Its protein product is CASSPGLAGAGEQYF.

The chain joins TRBV30 to TRBJ1-1, with a possible D match to TRBD1 (6 bases). CDR1 is GTSNPN, CDR2 SVGIG, per germline (reference sequence). CDR3 length: 13 residues. V dropped 2 bases and J dropped 13 bases, with 20 bases sitting between them. The CDR3: CAWSLLDTGYVFF. DNA of the CDR3: TGTGCCTGGAGTCTCCTCGACACAGGGTATGTTTTCTTT. Filled out from reference TRBV30 and TRBJ1-1, the complete variable domain reads SQTIHQWPATLVQPVGSPLSLECTVEGTSNPNLYWYRQAAGRGLQLLFYSVGIGQISSEVPQNLSASRPQDRQFILSSKKLLLSDSGFYLCAWSLLDTGYVFFGQGTRLTVV.

The rearrangement links TRBV5-1 to TRBJ1-1; D ambiguous. CDR3 length equals 13 residues. Deletions cut 2 bases from V and 4 bases from J, with 9 bases between. Germline CDR1 and CDR2: SGHRS and YFSETQ. As DNA, the CDR3 is TGCGCCAGCAGCTTAACTAGCCCCACTGAAGCTTTCTTT. This encodes CASSLTSPTEAFF.

The chain joins TRBV4-1 to TRBJ2-1; 12 bases match TRBD2. Unmatched junction bases numbered 5, after V lost 3 bases and J lost 8 bases. Germline-derived CDR1 and CDR2 are MGHRA and YSYEKL. The CDR3 totals 15 residues. CDR3 amino acids: CASSQALAGGHEQFF. Here the CDR3 DNA reads TGCGCCAGCAGCCAGGCCCTAGCGGGGGGGCATGAGCAGTTCTTC.